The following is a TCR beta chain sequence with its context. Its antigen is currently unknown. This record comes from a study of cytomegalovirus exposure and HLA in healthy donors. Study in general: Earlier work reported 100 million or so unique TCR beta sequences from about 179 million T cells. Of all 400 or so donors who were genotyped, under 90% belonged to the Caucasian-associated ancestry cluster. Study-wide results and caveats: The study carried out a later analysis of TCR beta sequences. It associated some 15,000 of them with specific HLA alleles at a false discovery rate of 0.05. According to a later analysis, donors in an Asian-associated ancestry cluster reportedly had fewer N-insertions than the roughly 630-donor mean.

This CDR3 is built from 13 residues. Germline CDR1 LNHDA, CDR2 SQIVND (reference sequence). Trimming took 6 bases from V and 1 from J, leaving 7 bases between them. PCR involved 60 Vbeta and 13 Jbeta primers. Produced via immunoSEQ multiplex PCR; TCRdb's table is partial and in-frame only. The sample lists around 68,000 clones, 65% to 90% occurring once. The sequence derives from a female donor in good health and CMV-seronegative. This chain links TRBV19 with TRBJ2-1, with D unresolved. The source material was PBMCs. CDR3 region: CASSLTSYNEQFF. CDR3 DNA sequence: TGTGCCAGTAGCCTGACATCCTACAATGAGCAGTTCTTC. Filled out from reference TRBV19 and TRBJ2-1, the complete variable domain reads DGGITQSPKYLFRKEGQNVTLSCEQNLNHDAMYWYRQDPGQGLRLIYYSQIVNDFQKGDIAEGYSVSREKKESFPLTVTSAQKNPTAFYLCASSLTSYNEQFFGPGTRLTVL.